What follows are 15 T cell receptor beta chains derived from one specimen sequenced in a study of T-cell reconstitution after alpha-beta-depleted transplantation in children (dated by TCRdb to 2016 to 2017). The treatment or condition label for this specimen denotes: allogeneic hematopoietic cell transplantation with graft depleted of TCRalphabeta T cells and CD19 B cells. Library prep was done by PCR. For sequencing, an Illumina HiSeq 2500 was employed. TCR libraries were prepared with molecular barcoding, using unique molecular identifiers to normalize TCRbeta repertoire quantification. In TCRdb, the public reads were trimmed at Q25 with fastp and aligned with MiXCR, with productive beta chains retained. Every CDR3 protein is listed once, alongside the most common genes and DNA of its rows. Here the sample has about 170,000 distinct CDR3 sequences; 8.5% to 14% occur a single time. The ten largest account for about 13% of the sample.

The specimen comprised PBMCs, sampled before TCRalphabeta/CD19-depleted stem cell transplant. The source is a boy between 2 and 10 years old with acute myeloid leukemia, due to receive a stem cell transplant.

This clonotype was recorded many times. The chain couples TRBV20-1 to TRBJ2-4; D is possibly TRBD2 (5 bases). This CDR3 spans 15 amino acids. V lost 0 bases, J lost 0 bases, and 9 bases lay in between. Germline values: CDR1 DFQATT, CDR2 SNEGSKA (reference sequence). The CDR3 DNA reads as TGCAGTGCTAGAGATGGACTTGTAGCCAAAAACATTCAGTACTTC. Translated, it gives CSARDGLVAKNIQYF.

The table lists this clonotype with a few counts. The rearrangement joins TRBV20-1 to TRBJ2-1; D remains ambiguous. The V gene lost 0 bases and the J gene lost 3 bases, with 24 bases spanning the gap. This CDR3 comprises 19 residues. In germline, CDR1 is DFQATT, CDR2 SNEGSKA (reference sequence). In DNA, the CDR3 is TGCAGTGCTAGAGATATTGGAACTACCGGTCGGTTTGGCTACAATGAGCAGTTCTTC. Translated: CSARDIGTTGRFGYNEQFF.

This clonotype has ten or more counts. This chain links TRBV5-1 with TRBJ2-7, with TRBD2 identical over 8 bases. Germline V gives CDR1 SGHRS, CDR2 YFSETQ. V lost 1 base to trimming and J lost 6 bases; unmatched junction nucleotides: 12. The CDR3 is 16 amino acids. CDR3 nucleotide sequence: TGCGCCAGCAGCTTGAGTGCGGGAGGTTTAATGCGCGAGCAGTACTTC. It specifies CASSLSAGGLMREQYF. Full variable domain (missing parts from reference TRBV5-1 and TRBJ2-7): KAGVTQTPRYLIKTRGQQVTLSCSPISGHRSVSWYQQTPGQGLQFLFEYFSETQRNKGNFPGRFSGRQFSNSRSEMNVSTLELGDSALYLCASSLSAGGLMREQYFGPGTRLTVT.

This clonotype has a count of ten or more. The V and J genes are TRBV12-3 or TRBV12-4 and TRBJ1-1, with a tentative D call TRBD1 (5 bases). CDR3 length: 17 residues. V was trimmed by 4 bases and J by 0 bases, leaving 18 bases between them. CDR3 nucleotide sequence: TGTGCCAGCAGTTACCGGGACCTCAGGACCCTGAACACTGAAGCTTTCTTT. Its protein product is CASSYRDLRTLNTEAFF.

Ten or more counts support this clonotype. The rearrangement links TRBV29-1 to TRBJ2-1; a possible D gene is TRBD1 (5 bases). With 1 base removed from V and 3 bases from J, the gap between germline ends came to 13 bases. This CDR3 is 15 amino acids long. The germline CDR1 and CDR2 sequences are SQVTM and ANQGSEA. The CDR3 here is CSVEGVGALYNEQFF. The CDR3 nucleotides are TGCAGCGTTGAAGGTGTTGGGGCGCTCTACAATGAGCAGTTCTTC.

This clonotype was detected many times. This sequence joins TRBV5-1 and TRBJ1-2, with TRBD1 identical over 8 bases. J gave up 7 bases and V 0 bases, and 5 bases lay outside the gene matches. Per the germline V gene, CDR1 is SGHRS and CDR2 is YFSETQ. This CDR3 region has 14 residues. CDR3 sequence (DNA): TGCGCCAGCAGCTTGGACAGGGGGAATGGTGGCTACACCTTC. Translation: CASSLDRGNGGYTF.

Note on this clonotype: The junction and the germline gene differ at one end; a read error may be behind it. CDR3 DNA: TGTGTCAGCAGCTTAGGAGGTCAGCAGGAGACCCAGTACTTC. It encodes CVSSLGGQQETQYF. The rearrangement links TRBV7-2 to TRBJ2-5; D possibly corresponds to TRBD2 (5 bases). There are 14 residues in the CDR3. Germline CDR1 reads SGHTA; CDR2 reads FQGNSA.

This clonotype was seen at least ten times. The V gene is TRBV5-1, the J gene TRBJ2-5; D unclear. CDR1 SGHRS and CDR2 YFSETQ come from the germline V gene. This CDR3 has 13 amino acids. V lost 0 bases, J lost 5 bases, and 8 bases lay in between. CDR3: CASSLGVGETQYF. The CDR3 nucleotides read TGCGCCAGCAGCTTGGGGGTCGGGGAGACCCAGTACTTC.

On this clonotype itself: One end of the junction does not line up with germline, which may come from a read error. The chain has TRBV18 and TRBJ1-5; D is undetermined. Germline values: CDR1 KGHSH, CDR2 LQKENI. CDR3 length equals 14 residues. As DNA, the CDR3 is TGTGCCAGCTCACCGAGGCAAAGCAGTCAGCCCCAGCATTTT. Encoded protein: CASSPRQSSQPQHF.

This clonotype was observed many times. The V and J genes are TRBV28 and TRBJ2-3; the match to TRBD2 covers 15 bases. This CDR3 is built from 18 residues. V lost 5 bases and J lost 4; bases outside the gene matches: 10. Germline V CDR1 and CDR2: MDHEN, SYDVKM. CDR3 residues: CASSPGLAGGLVADTQYF. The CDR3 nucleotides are TGTGCCAGCAGTCCGGGACTAGCGGGAGGTCTGGTGGCAGATACGCAGTATTTT. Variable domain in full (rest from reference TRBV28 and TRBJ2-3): DVKVTQSSRYLVKRTGEKVFLECVQDMDHENMFWYRQDPGLGLRLIYFSYDVKMKEKGDIPEGYSVSREKKERFSLILESASTNQTSMYLCASSPGLAGGLVADTQYFGPGTRLTVL.

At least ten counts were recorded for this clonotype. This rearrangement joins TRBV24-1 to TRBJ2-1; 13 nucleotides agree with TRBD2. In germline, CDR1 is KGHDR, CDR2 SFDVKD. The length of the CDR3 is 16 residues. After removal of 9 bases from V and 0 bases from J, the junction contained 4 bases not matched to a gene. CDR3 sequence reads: CATAGLAGSSYNEQFF. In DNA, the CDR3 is TGTGCCACCGCGGGACTAGCGGGGAGCTCCTACAATGAGCAGTTCTTC.

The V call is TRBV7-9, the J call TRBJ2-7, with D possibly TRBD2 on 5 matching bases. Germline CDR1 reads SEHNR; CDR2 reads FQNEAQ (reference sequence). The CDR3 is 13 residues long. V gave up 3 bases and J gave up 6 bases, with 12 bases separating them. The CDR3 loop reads CASSFSPGSEQYV. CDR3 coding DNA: TGTGCCAGCAGCTTCTCTCCGGGGTCCGAGCAGTACGTC.

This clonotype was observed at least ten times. CDR3 sequence (DNA): TGTGCCAGCTCACGGGACACCTACGAGCAGTACGTC. Amino acid sequence: CASSRDTYEQYV. J is TRBJ2-7 and V is TRBV18, with a tentative D call TRBD1 (6 bases). The V end lost 4 bases, the J end lost 2 bases, and 6 bases lay between the germline ends. This CDR3 is built from 12 residues. CDR1 KGHSH and CDR2 LQKENI come from the germline V gene.

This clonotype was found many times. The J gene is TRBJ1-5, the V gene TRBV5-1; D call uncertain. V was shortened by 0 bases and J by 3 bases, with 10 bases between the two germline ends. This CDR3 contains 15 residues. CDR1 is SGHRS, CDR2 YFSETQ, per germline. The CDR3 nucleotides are TGCGCCAGCAGCTTGGATCCCCTACCCAATCAGCCCCAGCATTTT. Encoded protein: CASSLDPLPNQPQHF.

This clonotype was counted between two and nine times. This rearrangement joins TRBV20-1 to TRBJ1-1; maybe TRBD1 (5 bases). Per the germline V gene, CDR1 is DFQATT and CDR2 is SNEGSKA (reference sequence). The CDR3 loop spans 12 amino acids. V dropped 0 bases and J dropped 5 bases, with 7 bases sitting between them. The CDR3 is CSAREGETEAFF. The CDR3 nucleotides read TGCAGTGCTAGAGAAGGGGAGACTGAAGCTTTCTTT.